This T cell receptor beta chain was sequenced for a study of cytomegalovirus exposure and HLA in healthy donors. Study conclusions and caveats: Later on, a genetic analysis was performed. It linked a missense variant in DCLRE1C with V- and J-gene trimming of TCR beta. In vitro checks showed that a few CMV-associated chains really do target CMV antigens. Most of the TCR beta V segments (in an earlier analysis) were productive either about 90% or about 30% of the time.

This PCR relied on a set of 60 Vbeta primers and 13 Jbeta primers. Data came from immunoSEQ multiplex PCR; TCRdb stores just in-frame clones and leaves some out. The table has around 200,000 clones, around 81% seen once; the top ten hold 10% to 13%. It was healthy bone marrow donors who served as donors. In the case of this clone: Antigen unknown.

Germline V gives CDR1 SGHRS, CDR2 YFSETQ. The V segment lost 5 bases and the J segment 8 bases; nucleotides outside the gene matches: 9. The CDR3 consists of 16 residues. The material sequenced was PBMCs. The chain employs TRBV5-1 and TRBJ2-1; TRBD2 aligns across 14 bases. The source of this sequence is a woman in her 50s in good health and CMV-seropositive. The DNA of the CDR3 is TGCGCCAGCAGTTTCCTCGGGACTAGCGGGGGTGATGAGCAGTTCTTC. Its protein product is CASSFLGTSGGDEQFF.